This TCR beta chain was sequenced during a study of T cells after yellow fever vaccination. Across the study: Each low-cell-number fraction was prepared by means of SMART-Seq v4 Ultra Low Input.

General study points: In FACS-sorted repertoires, abundant clonotypes from the bulk population could appear as contaminants. The booster response re-showed most primary clones: around 97% CD4, approximately 90% CD8.

Germline CDR1 reads MNHNS; CDR2 reads SASEGT. With V trimmed by 6 bases and J by 4 bases, 6 bases remained unmatched. The CDR3 is 13 residues long. UMIs were added to TCR cDNA along with a universal primer site when it was made by 5'RACE template switching. From the 5' RACE reads, TCRdb called clonotypes with MiXCR, one entry per CDR3 protein. The data contain about 96,000 distinct CDR3 sequences, 8% to 10% of them seen just once; the ten biggest clones take up about 15%. The sequences come from CD8+ T cells not binding an NS4B(214-222) dextramer, sorted from PBMCs, collected less than 16 days after the first yellow fever vaccination. The sequence came from a man younger than 30 who received the YFV17D yellow fever vaccine. V and J are TRBV6-1 and TRBJ2-7, with 7 bases fitting TRBD1. The CDR3 DNA reads as TGTGCCAGCAGAACCGAGGGGGCTTACGAGCAGTACGTC. Translating it yields CASRTEGAYEQYV.